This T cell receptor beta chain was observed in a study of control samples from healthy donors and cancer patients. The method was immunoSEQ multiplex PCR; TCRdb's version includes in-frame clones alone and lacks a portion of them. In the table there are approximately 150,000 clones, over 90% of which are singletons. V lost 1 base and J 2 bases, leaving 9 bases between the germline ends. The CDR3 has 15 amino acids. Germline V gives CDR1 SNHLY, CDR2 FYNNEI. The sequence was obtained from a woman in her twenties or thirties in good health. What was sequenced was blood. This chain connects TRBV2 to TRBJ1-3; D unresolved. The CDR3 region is CASSEEGLAGNTIYF. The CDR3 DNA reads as TGTGCCAGCAGTGAAGAAGGGCTCGCTGGAAACACCATATATTTT.